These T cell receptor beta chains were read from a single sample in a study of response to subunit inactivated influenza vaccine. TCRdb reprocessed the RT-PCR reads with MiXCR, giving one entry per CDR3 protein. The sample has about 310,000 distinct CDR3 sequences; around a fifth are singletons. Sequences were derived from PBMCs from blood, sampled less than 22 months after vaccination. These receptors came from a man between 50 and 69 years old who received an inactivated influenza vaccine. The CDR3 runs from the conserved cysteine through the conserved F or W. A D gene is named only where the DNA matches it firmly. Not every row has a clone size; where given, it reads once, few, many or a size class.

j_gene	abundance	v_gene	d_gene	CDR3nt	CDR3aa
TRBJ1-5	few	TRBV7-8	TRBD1	TGTGCCAGCAGCTTCCGGGACAGGGGTAGCAATCAGCCCCAGCATTTT	CASSFRDRGSNQPQHF
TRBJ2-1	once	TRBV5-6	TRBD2	TGTGCCAGCAGCTTGGAGGGACTAGCGGGGGACAATGAGCAGTTCTTC	CASSLEGLAGDNEQFF
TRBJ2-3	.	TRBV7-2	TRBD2	TGTGCCAGCGGGCTAGCGGGAGCCACAGATACGCAGTATTTT	CASGLAGATDTQYF
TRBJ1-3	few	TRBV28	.	TGTGCCAGCGGGACGGGGTCAAACTCTGGAAACACCATATATTTT	CASGTGSNSGNTIYF
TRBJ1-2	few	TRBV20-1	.	TGCAGTGCTAGAGTCTGGGGGGTAATTCTAATTATGGATGGCTACACCTTC	CSARVWGVILIMDGYTF
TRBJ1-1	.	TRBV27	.	TGTGCCAGCAGTTTACGTGTGGACACTGAAGCTTTCTTT	CASSLRVDTEAFF
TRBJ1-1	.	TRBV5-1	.	TGCGCCAGCAGCTTGATGGGGGTAGGGACTGAAGCTTTCTTT	CASSLMGVGTEAFF
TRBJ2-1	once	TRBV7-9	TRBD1	TGTGCCAGCAGCTCCTACCGGGACAGCGGTGTCAATGAGCAGTTCTTC	CASSSYRDSGVNEQFF
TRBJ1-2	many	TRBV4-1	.	TGCGCCAGCAGCCAAGGGTCAGGGGCTGGCGGCTACACCTTC	CASSQGSGAGGYTF
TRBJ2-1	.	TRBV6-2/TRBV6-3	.	TGTGCCAGCAGACGAGGGGGTTTAGTAGATGAGCAGTTCTTC	CASRRGGLVDEQFF
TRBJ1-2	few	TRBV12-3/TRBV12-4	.	TGTGCCAGCAGTTATCTAGGACAGCTAGGTTTTCCGAGGGGCTACACCTTC	CASSYLGQLGFPRGYTF
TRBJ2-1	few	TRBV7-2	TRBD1	TGTGCCAGCAGCCCGCAGGGGGTCTCCTACAATGAGCAGTTCTTC	CASSPQGVSYNEQFF
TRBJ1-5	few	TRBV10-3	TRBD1	TGTGCCGCCCGCGCGGGACAGGTAGATCAGCCCCAGCATTTT	CAARAGQVDQPQHF
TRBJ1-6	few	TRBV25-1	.	TGTGCCAGCAGTGTAGCCGGGCATAATTCACCCCTCCACTTT	CASSVAGHNSPLHF
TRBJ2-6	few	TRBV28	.	TGTGCCAGCAGTTCAACAGGGCACTCTGGGGCCAACGTCCTGACTTTC	CASSSTGHSGANVLTF
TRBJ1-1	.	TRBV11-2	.	TGTGCCAGCAGCTTCTCGGGGCAGCAGAACACTGAAGCTTTCTTT	CASSFSGQQNTEAFF
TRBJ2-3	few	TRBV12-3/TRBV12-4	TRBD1	TGTGCCAGCAGTTTCCGGGACAGGATGCAGTATTTT	CASSFRDRMQYF
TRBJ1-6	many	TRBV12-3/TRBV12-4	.	TGTGCCAGCAGTTCCCAGGCCTATTCACCCCTCCACTTT	CASSSQAYSPLHF
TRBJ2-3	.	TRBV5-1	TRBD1	TGCGCCAGCAGCTTGACAGGGGCGAGCACAGATACGCAGTATTTT	CASSLTGASTDTQYF
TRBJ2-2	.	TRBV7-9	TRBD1	TGTGCCAGCAGCTTAGGAACCGGGACAGGGTACACCGGGGAGCTGTTTTTT	CASSLGTGTGYTGELFF
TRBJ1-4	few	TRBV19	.	TGTGCCAGTAGTATGGGCGGCCCGAGAGCAACTAATGAAAAACTGTTTTTT	CASSMGGPRATNEKLFF
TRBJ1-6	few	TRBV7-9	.	TGTGCCAGCCGCACCGCCGGGACGGACTATTCACCCCTCCACTTT	CASRTAGTDYSPLHF
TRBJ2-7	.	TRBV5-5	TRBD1	TGTGCCAGCAGCTTAGGAGGGGGACAGGGTTTCGAGCAGTACTTC	CASSLGGGQGFEQYF
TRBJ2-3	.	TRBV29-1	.	TGCAGCGTTGATGGCAGCACAGATACGCAGTATTTT	CSVDGSTDTQYF
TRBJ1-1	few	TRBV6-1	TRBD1	TGTGCCAGCAGTCCACCAGGGACAGGGCTCACTGAAGCTTTCTTT	CASSPPGTGLTEAFF
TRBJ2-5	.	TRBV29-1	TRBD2	TGCAGCGCTGGGACTATTACTTCAGAGACCCAGTACTTC	CSAGTITSETQYF
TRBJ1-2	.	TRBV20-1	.	TGCAGTGCTAGAGGGGACCCGGGCATCTATGGCTACACCTTC	CSARGDPGIYGYTF
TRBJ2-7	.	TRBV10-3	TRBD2	TGTGCCATCAGTGACCTTTGGGCTAGCGGGATCTCCTACGAGCAGTACTTC	CAISDLWASGISYEQYF
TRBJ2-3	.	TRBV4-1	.	TGCGCCAGCAGCCAAGATCAGAGTCCTGGCACAGATACGCAGTATTTT	CASSQDQSPGTDTQYF
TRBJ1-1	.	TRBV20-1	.	TGCAGTGACGGGACATCCAACACTGAAGCTTTCTTT	CSDGTSNTEAFF
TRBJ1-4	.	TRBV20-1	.	TGCAGTGCTAGAGGGGCCAACAAAAAACTGTTTTTT	CSARGANKKLFF
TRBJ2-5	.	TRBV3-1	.	TGTGCCAGCAGCCATTCCACTGGCAGGGGTCAAGAGACCCAGTACTTC	CASSHSTGRGQETQYF
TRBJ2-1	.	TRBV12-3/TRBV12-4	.	TGTGCCAGCAGTTTAGGGGTGCCTCCCAATGAGCAGTTCTTC	CASSLGVPPNEQFF
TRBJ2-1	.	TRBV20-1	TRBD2	TGCAGTGCTAGGACGAGGACTAGCGGGAGGCCCGTGGATTCTGAGCAGTTCTTC	CSARTRTSGRPVDSEQFF
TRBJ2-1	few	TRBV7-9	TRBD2	TGTGCCAGCAGCTTTTTGGATAGCGGGGCTTACAATGAGCAGTTCTTC	CASSFLDSGAYNEQFF
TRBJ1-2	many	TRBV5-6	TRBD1	TGTGCCAGCGGTACAGGGGTCTCTTCCTATGGCTACACCTTC	CASGTGVSSYGYTF
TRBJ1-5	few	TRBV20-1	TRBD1	TGCAGTGCTAGCAGGGGGCGCGGCAATCAGCCCCAGCATTTT	CSASRGRGNQPQHF
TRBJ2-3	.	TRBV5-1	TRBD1	TGCGCCAGCAGCTTGTCCTGGACAGGTTTCACAGATACGCAGTATTTT	CASSLSWTGFTDTQYF
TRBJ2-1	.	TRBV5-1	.	TGCGCCAGCAGCTCTTTCCGGGACCCCCTACTCGAGGAGGGGTACAATGAGCAGTTCTTC	CASSSFRDPLLEEGYNEQFF
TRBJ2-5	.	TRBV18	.	TGTGCCAGCTCACCACAGCAAGGGCAAGAGACCCAGTACTTC	CASSPQQGQETQYF
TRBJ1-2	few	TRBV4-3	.	TGCGCCAGCAGCCAAAGGGACTTTTTACGGACGACCTATGGCTACACCTTC	CASSQRDFLRTTYGYTF
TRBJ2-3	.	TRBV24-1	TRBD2	TGTGCCACCAGTGAGGTGACTAGCGGGAGTGTCGGGGCTACGCAGTATTTT	CATSEVTSGSVGATQYF
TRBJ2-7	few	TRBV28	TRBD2	TGTGCCAGCAGTTTGCATCTTTGGGGCGGGGGTCCAAGCTCCTACGAGCAGTACTTC	CASSLHLWGGGPSSYEQYF
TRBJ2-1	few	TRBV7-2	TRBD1	TGTGCCAGCAACCTGGGACAGGGGGGCTACAATGAGCAGTTCTTC	CASNLGQGGYNEQFF
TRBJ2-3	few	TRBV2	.	TGTGCCAGCAGTGATCGGGGGAATACGCAGTATTTT	CASSDRGNTQYF
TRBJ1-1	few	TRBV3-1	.	TGTGCCAGCAGCCAACGGGGGCTCACTGAAGCTTTCTTT	CASSQRGLTEAFF